Presented here are 27 T cell receptor beta chains from one specimen sequenced in a study of shared clonotypes between healthy human individuals. Using immunoSEQ multiplex PCR, the repertoire was profiled, and TCRdb retains in-frame clones only, with some absent. The sample contains roughly 760,000 clones, about 74% of which appear only once. The source material was memory CD4+ T cells sorted from blood. Subset of the sample: CD45RA-negative fraction. Every receptor here comes from a woman aged 25 to 39 in good health.

This clone was seen once. The CDR3 DNA is TGTGCCAGCAGCCTCGGGACTAGCGAGGAGCAGTACTTC. This sequence encodes CASSLGTSEEQYF. The V and J genes are TRBV5-4 and TRBJ2-7; TRBD2 agrees at 10 bases. The CDR3 is 13 amino acids. Germline CDR1 SGHNT, CDR2 YYREEE (reference sequence). V shed 4 bases and J 7 bases; nucleotides not matched to a gene: 5.

This chain connects TRBV27 to TRBJ2-3, with 7 bases fitting TRBD1. The CDR3 loop spans 18 amino acids. Trimming took 5 bases from V and 6 from J; bases not matched to a gene: 20. In germline, CDR1 is MNHEY, CDR2 SMNVEV (reference sequence). CDR3 region: CASSLNRGRARYRDTQYF. The CDR3 nucleotides read TGTGCCAGCAGTCTCAATAGGGGGCGGGCTAGGTATAGGGATACGCAGTATTTT.

In regard to this clone: A junction end diverges from the germline sequence, so it may reflect a read error. This sequence joins TRBV27 and TRBJ2-7, with TRBD2 matching 8 bases. Germline loops: CDR1 MNHEY, CDR2 SMNVEV (reference sequence). The CDR3 consists of 15 residues. CDR3 loop: CASSISGTSTREQYF. CDR3 nucleotides: TGTGCCAGCAGTATATCCGGGACTAGTACGCGCGAGCAGTACTTC.

This clone has a handful of counts. The V gene is TRBV7-8, the J gene TRBJ2-1, with D possibly matching TRBD2 (6 bases). V was clipped by 5 bases and J by 8 bases, with 22 bases between them. The CDR3 runs to 16 residues. Germline values: CDR1 SGHVS, CDR2 FQNEAQ. CDR3 amino acids: CASSVGDSPETDEQFF. CDR3 in DNA: TGTGCCAGCAGCGTAGGGGACTCCCCCGAGACGGATGAGCAGTTCTTC.

The J gene is TRBJ2-7, the V gene TRBV28; the D is unclear. Deletions cut 6 bases from V and 0 bases from J, with 9 bases between. The CDR3 runs 13 residues. Germline V gene lookup returns CDR1 MDHEN and CDR2 SYDVKM. The CDR3 sequence is CASSAMSSYEQYF. CDR3 bases: TGTGCCAGCAGCGCAATGAGCTCCTACGAGCAGTACTTC.

DNA for the CDR3: TGCGCCAGCAGCCAAGCCGGGACCGTGTACTATGGCTACACCTTC. Its translation is CASSQAGTVYYGYTF. The chain recombines TRBV4-1 with TRBJ1-2; tentatively, D is TRBD1 (5 bases). CDR1 is MGHRA, CDR2 YSYEKL, per germline. V was cut by 1 base and J by 3 bases, with 12 bases left in between. The length of the CDR3 is 15 residues.

The rearrangement joins TRBV27 to TRBJ2-7; TRBD2 aligns across 7 bases. Trimming took 5 bases from V and 2 from J; bases not matched to a gene: 6. This CDR3 comprises 14 residues. From germline, CDR1 is MNHEY and CDR2 SMNVEV (reference sequence). CDR3 region: CASSLTGTTYEQYF. The CDR3 DNA is TGTGCCAGCAGTCTCACCGGGACTACCTACGAGCAGTACTTC.

This clone has just one count. Distinct nucleotide sequences in the sample also encode this CDR3. The genes are TRBV5-1 and TRBJ1-3; D might be TRBD1 (5 bases). Trimming removed 2 bases at V and 4 bases at J, with 10 bases between. CDR1 is SGHRS and CDR2 is YFSETQ in the germline V gene. The CDR3 sequence is 14 residues long. The CDR3 loop reads CASSLGTDGNTIYF. CDR3 coding DNA: TGCGCCAGCAGCTTAGGGACCGACGGAAACACCATATATTTT.

The CDR3 DNA sequence: TGCGCCAGCAGCCAAAGCGGGATCGGGAGTGTCTACAATGAGCAGTTCTTC. This encodes CASSQSGIGSVYNEQFF. The chain employs TRBV4-1 and TRBJ2-1; TRBD2 matches at 7 bases. Unmatched junction bases numbered 10, after V lost 2 bases and J lost 3 bases. The CDR3 spans 17 residues. From germline, CDR1 is MGHRA and CDR2 YSYEKL.

The J gene is TRBJ1-2, the V gene TRBV6-6; D remains unclear. This CDR3 has 13 residues. In germline, CDR1 is MNHNY, CDR2 SVGAGI (reference sequence). V lost 7 bases and J lost 0, with 9 bases in between. CDR3 sequence: CASTPLANYGYTF. The CDR3 DNA reads TGTGCCAGCACCCCCCTAGCTAACTATGGCTACACCTTC.

CDR3 coding DNA: TGTGCCAGCAGTTTATCTCCCGGGACTAGCGGCAAATACGAGCAGTACTTC. Translating gives CASSLSPGTSGKYEQYF. The rearrangement uses TRBV28 and TRBJ2-7, with TRBD2 identical over 11 bases. V shed 1 base, J shed 4 bases, and the junction held 9 bases outside the gene matches. The germline CDR1 and CDR2 sequences are MDHEN and SYDVKM. The CDR3 sequence is 17 residues long. The full variable domain, completed using reference TRBV28 and TRBJ2-7, is DVKVTQSSRYLVKRTGEKVFLECVQDMDHENMFWYRQDPGLGLRLIYFSYDVKMKEKGDIPEGYSVSREKKERFSLILESASTNQTSMYLCASSLSPGTSGKYEQYFGPGTRLTVT.

For this clone: The sample carries other DNA sequences with the same CDR3. The V call is TRBV7-7, the J call TRBJ2-3, with D uncertain. CDR1 and CDR2 (germline): SSHAT, FNYEAQ (reference sequence). V gave up 0 bases and J gave up 5 bases, with 6 bases separating them. The CDR3 loop spans 13 amino acids. Here the CDR3 DNA reads TGTGCCAGCAGCTTAGCGCAAGGAGATACGCAGTATTTT. Translating gives CASSLAQGDTQYF.

The chain couples TRBV28 to TRBJ1-2, with TRBD1 identical over 7 bases. Germline trimming cut 4 bases from V and 4 bases from J; bases unmatched to any gene: 6. Per the germline V gene, CDR1 is MDHEN and CDR2 is SYDVKM. The CDR3 is made up of 14 amino acids. The CDR3 region has the DNA TGTGCCAGCAGTTCCCTCCCAGGGGGCTATGGCTACACCTTC. Translation gives CASSSLPGGYGYTF.

This clone was seen only a few times. This chain links TRBV6-1 with TRBJ1-2; D gene ambiguous. Trimming cost V 4 bases and J 2 bases, with 8 bases left between them. This CDR3 is built from 13 residues. From germline, CDR1 is MNHNS and CDR2 SASEGT. The CDR3 DNA is TGTGCCAGCAGTGCTCGAGGGAACTATGGCTACACCTTC. Protein product: CASSARGNYGYTF.

The chain recombines TRBV7-7 with TRBJ2-3; 7 positions match TRBD2. The germline V gene has CDR1 SSHAT and CDR2 FNYEAQ (reference sequence). The CDR3 is made up of 14 amino acids. With 2 bases clipped from V and 9 bases from J, the junction kept 8 bases outside the gene matches. The CDR3 protein is CASSLTETSRTQYF. For the CDR3, the DNA is TGTGCCAGCAGCTTAACGGAGACTAGCAGGACGCAGTATTTT.

The rearrangement joins TRBV7-3 to TRBJ2-6, with 8 bases aligning to TRBD1. CDR3 length: 15 amino acids. Germline assignment: CDR1 SGHTA and CDR2 FQGTGA. The ends lost 4 bases at V and 4 bases at J; junction bases unmatched: 3. CDR3 sequence: CASSSTGGGANVLTF. CDR3 bases: TGTGCCAGCAGCTCAACAGGGGGAGGGGCCAACGTCCTGACTTTC.

The V and J genes are TRBV4-2 and TRBJ2-1; 9 bases align to TRBD2. The length of the CDR3 is 17 residues. CDR1 and CDR2 from the germline V gene are LGHNA and YNFKEQ. The V and J ends lost 0 bases and 5 bases, in that order; junction bases with no gene match: 8. The CDR3 DNA reads as TGTGCCAGCAGCCAAGATGGGCGGGAGGGGTTCGACAATGAGCAGTTCTTC. Translating it yields CASSQDGREGFDNEQFF.

J is TRBJ2-2 and V is TRBV15, with TRBD2 matching 10 bases. Trimming at V came to 6 bases and at J to 3 bases, leaving 7 bases not matched to a gene. The CDR3 runs to 16 residues. Germline V CDR1 and CDR2: LNHNV, YYDKDF (reference sequence). Written as DNA, the CDR3 is TGTGCCACCAGAGGAAGCGGGAGGGCCTACACCGGGGAGCTGTTTTTT. Encoded protein: CATRGSGRAYTGELFF.

The chain joins TRBV4-2 to TRBJ2-5, with D possibly TRBD1 on 6 matching bases. The CDR3 length is 13 residues. Trimming pared 3 bases from V and 5 bases from J, leaving 10 bases between. CDR1 LGHNA and CDR2 YNFKEQ come from the germline V gene. Here the CDR3 reads CASSQDSWETQYF. CDR3 in DNA: TGTGCCAGCAGCCAGGACAGTTGGGAGACCCAGTACTTC.

V gene TRBV28 combines with J gene TRBJ1-5, with D uncertain. This CDR3 region has 12 residues. The germline CDR1 and CDR2 sequences are MDHEN and SYDVKM. The CDR3 loop is CGQSHPNQPQHF. CDR3 bases: TGTGGGCAGAGCCATCCAAATCAGCCCCAGCATTTT.

The V gene is TRBV11-2, the J gene TRBJ2-4; TRBD1 or TRBD2 may be the D gene (5 bases each). The V and J ends lost 5 bases and 1 base respectively, with 15 bases between them. The CDR3 has 16 amino acids. CDR1 SGHAT and CDR2 FQNNGV come from the germline V gene. Here the CDR3 reads CASSEGASRAKNIQYF. CDR3 sequence (DNA): TGTGCCAGCAGCGAAGGGGCTAGCCGGGCCAAAAACATTCAGTACTTC.

The genes are TRBV21-1 and TRBJ2-1; the table's D call of TRBD1 was not tested on the DNA. TRBV21-1 is described as a pseudogene. The CDR3 is 15 amino acids. The CDR3 here is CASSKPQDRNNEQFF. The CDR3 nucleotides are TGTGCCAGCAGCAAACCTCAGGACAGAAACAATGAGCAGTTCTTC.

This clone occurred a few times. This sequence joins TRBV7-2 and TRBJ1-1; perhaps TRBD1 as D (6 bases). Germline CDR1 SGHTA, CDR2 FQGNSA. V gave up 6 bases and J gave up 3 bases, with 11 bases separating them. The CDR3 runs 13 residues. CDR3 amino acids: CASRSRQDTEAFF. The CDR3 coding sequence is TGTGCCAGCAGATCCAGACAGGACACTGAAGCTTTCTTT.

The chain links TRBV25-1 to TRBJ1-1; D gene uncertain. CDR3 length equals 15 residues. Per the germline V gene, CDR1 is MGHDK and CDR2 is SYGVNS. V was clipped by 1 base and J by 0 bases, with 9 bases between them. The CDR3 bases are TGTGCCAGCAGTGAATTTGTAGGGATGAACACTGAAGCTTTCTTT. It codes for CASSEFVGMNTEAFF.

The J gene is TRBJ1-4, the V gene TRBV7-2, with 7 bases matching TRBD1. There are 15 residues in the CDR3. V lost 5 bases, J lost 0 bases, and 3 bases stayed unmatched. Germline-derived CDR1 and CDR2 are SGHTA and FQGNSA. The DNA of the CDR3 is TGTGCCAGCAGCAGGGACAGTGCAACTAATGAAAAACTGTTTTTT. Protein sequence: CASSRDSATNEKLFF.

This clone was observed at least ten times. V usage is TRBV5-4 and J usage is TRBJ2-2; 7 nucleotides match TRBD1. V trimming: 3 bases; J trimming: 1 base; junction bases outside the gene matches: 9. The CDR3 length is 17 residues. The germline CDR1 and CDR2 sequences are SGHNT and YYREEE (reference sequence). For the CDR3, the DNA is TGTGCCAGCAGCTCTAAGGGGGCCCTCAAGAACACCGGGGAGCTGTTTTTT. Its protein is CASSSKGALKNTGELFF.

The chain couples TRBV11-1 to TRBJ2-2, with 7 bases fitting TRBD2. The ends lost 5 bases at V and 9 bases at J; junction bases unmatched: 9. This CDR3 comprises 14 residues. The germline V gene has CDR1 SGHAT and CDR2 FQDESV (reference sequence). The CDR3 protein is CASSVIAGPRELFF. The CDR3 DNA reads TGTGCCAGCAGCGTAATAGCGGGTCCCCGGGAGCTGTTTTTT. The full variable domain, completed using reference TRBV11-1 and TRBJ2-2, is EAEVAQSPRYKITEKSQAVAFWCDPISGHATLYWYRQILGQGPELLVQFQDESVVDDSQLPKDRFSAERLKGVDSTLKIQPAELGDSAMYLCASSVIAGPRELFFGEGSRLTVL.